The entry that follows covers one T cell receptor (beta chain) sequence. V shed 1 base and J shed 1 base, with 7 bases lying between them. CDR1 is SGHDT and CDR2 is YYEEEE in the germline V gene. The CDR3 spans 14 residues. This record belongs to a study of shared clonotypes between healthy human individuals. Clones were read by immunoSEQ multiplex PCR, and TCRdb kept only the in-frame ones, dropping some. The sample records around 2,000,000 clones, roughly 94% being singletons. The naive CD8 population came from CD45RO-negative cells selected for CCR7, without terminally differentiated effector memory CD45RA+ cells.

The gene calls are TRBV5-6 and TRBJ2-3; TRBD1 might be the D (5 bases). Specimen: naive CD8+ T cells sorted from blood. This TCR came from a young man in good health. The CDR3 is CASSLMTGTDTQYF. The CDR3 DNA is TGTGCCAGCAGCTTGATGACAGGCACAGATACGCAGTATTTT.